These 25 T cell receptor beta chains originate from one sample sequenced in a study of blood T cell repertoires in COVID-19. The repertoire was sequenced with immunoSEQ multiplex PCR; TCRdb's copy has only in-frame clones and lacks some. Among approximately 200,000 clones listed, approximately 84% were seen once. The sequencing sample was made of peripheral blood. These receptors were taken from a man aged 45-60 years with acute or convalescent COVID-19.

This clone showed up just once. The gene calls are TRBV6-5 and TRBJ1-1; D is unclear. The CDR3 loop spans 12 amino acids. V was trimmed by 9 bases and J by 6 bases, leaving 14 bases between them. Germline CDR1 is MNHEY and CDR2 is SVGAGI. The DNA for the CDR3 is TGTGCCAGTAGGCGAGAGGAAGCTGAAGCTTTCTTT. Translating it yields CASRREEAEAFF.

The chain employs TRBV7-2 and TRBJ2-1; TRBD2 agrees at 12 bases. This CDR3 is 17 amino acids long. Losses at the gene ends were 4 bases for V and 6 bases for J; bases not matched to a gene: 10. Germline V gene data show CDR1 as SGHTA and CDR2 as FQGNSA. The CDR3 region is CASSYPLAGGYSNEQFF. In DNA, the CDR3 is TGTGCCAGCAGCTATCCACTAGCGGGGGGCTATTCCAATGAGCAGTTCTTC.

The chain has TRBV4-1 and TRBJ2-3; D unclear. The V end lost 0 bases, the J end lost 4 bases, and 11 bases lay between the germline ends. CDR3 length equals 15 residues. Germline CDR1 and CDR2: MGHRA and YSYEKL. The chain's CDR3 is CASSQELVASDTQYF. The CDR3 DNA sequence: TGCGCCAGCAGCCAAGAGTTGGTAGCTTCAGATACGCAGTATTTT.

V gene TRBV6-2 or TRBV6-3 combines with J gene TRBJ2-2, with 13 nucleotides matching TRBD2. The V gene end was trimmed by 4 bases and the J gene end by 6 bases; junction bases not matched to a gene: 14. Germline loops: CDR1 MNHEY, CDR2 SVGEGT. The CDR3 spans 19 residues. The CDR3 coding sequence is TGTGCCAGCAGTTCAGCGATACTGAGGACTAGCGGGGGCCCCGGGGAGCTGTTTTTT. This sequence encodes CASSSAILRTSGGPGELFF.

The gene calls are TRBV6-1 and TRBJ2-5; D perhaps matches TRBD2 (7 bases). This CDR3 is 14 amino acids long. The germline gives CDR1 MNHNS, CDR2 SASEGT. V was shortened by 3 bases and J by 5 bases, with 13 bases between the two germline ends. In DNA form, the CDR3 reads TGTGCCAGCAGTGACACCGGGGGGCCTGAGACCCAGTACTTC. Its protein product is CASSDTGGPETQYF.

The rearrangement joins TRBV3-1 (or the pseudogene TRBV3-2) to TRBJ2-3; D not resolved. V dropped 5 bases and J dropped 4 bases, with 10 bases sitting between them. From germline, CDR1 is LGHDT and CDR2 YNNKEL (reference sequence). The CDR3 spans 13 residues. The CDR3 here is CASSSTVADTQYF. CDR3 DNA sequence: TGTGCCAGCAGCTCAACGGTCGCAGATACGCAGTATTTT.

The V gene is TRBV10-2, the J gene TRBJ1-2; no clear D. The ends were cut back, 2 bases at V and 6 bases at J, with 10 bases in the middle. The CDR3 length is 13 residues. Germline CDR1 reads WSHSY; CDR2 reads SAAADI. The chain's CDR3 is CASSEEGRNGYTF. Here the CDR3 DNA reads TGCGCCAGCAGTGAGGAGGGAAGAAATGGCTACACCTTC.

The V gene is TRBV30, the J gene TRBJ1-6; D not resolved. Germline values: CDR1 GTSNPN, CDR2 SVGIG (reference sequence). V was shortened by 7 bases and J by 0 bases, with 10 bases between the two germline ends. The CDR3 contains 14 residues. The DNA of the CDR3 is TGTGCCTTCAGACCTAGCTCCTATAATTCACCCCTCCACTTT. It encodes CAFRPSSYNSPLHF.

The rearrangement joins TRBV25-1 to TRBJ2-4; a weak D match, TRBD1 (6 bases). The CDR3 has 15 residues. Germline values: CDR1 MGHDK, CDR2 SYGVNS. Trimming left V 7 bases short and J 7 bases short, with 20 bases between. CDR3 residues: CASIGPTGSKNIQYF. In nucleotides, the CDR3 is TGTGCCAGCATTGGCCCTACAGGGAGCAAGAACATTCAGTACTTC.

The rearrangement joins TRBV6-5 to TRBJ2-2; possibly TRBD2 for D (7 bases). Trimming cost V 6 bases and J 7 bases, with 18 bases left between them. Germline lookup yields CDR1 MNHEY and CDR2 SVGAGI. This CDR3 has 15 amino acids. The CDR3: CASRVGGASIGELFF. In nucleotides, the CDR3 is TGTGCCAGCAGGGTTGGGGGGGCGTCGATCGGGGAGCTGTTTTTT.

DNA of the CDR3: TGTGCCAGCAGCCACGACAGGGTGGGAGGCTACACCTTC. Encoded protein: CASSHDRVGGYTF. This chain joins TRBV3-1 (or the pseudogene TRBV3-2) and TRBJ1-2; 7 nucleotides match TRBD1. Germline trimming cut 3 bases from V and 8 bases from J; bases unmatched to any gene: 6. Germline CDR1 reads LGHDT; CDR2 reads YNNKEL (reference sequence). The CDR3 length is 13 residues.

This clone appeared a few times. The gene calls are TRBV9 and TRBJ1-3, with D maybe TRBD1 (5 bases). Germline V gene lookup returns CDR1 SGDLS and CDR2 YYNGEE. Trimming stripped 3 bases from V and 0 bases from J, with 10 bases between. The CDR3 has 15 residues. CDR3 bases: TGTGCCAGCAGCGACAGGATTACCTCTGGAAACACCATATATTTT. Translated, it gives CASSDRITSGNTIYF.

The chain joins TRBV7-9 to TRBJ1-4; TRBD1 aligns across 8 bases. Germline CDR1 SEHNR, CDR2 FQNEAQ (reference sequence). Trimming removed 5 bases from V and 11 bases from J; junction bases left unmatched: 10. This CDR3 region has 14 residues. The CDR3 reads CASSVGQGIPKLFF. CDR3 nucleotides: TGTGCCAGCAGCGTCGGACAGGGTATCCCTAAACTGTTTTTT. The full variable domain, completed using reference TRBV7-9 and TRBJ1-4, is DTGVSQNPRHKITKRGQNVTFRCDPISEHNRLYWYRQTLGQGPEFLTYFQNEAQLEKSRLLSDRFSAERPKGSFSTLEIQRTEQGDSAMYLCASSVGQGIPKLFFGSGTQLSVL.

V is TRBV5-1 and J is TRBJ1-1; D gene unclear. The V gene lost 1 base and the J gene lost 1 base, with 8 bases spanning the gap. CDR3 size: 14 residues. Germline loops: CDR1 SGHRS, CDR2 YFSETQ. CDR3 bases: TGCGCCAGCAGCTTGAACGGTGGGAACACTGAAGCTTTCTTT. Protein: CASSLNGGNTEAFF.

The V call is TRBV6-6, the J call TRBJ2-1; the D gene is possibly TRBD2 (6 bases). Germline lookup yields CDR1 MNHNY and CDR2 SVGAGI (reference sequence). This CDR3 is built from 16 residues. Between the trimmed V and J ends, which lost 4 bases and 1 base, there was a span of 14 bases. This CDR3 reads CASSSLEEGSYNEQFF. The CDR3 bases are TGTGCCAGCAGTTCCTTGGAGGAGGGGTCCTACAATGAGCAGTTCTTC.

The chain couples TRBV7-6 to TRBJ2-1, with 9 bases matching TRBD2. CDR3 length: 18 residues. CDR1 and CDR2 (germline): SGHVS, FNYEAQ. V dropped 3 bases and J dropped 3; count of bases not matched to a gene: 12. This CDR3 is CASSLGLAGGFSYNEQFF. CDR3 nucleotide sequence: TGTGCCAGCAGCTTGGGACTAGCCGGGGGGTTTAGCTACAATGAGCAGTTCTTC.

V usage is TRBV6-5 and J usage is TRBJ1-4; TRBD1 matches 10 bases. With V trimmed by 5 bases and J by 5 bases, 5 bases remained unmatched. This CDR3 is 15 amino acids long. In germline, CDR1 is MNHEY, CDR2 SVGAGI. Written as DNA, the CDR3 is TGTGCCAGCAGTACCCCGGGACAGGGGAATGAAAAACTGTTTTTT. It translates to CASSTPGQGNEKLFF.

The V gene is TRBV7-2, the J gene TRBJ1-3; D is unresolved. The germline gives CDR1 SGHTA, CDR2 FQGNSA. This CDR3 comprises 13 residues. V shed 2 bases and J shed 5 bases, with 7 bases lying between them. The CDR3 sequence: CASSLYVRNTIYF. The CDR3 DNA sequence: TGTGCCAGCAGCTTATATGTCCGAAACACCATATATTTT.

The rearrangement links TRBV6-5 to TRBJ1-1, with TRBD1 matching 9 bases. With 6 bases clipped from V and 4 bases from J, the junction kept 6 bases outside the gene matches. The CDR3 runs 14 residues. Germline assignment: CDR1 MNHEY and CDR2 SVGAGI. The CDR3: CASSSQGAGTEAFF. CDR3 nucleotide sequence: TGTGCCAGCAGCTCACAGGGGGCGGGCACTGAAGCTTTCTTT.

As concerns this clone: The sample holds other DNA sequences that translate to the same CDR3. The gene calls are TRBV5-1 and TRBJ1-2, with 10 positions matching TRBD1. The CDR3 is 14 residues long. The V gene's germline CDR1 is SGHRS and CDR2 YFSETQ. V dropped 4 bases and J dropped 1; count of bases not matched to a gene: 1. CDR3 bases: TGCGCCAGCAGCCGGGACAGGGGTAACTATGGCTACACCTTC. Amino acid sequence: CASSRDRGNYGYTF.

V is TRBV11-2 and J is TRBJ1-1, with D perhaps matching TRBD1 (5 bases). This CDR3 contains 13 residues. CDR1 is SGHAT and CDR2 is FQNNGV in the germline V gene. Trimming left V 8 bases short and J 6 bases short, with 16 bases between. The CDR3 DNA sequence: TGTGCCAGCGAGGGGCTAAGGAGGGCTGAAGCTTTCTTT. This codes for CASEGLRRAEAFF.

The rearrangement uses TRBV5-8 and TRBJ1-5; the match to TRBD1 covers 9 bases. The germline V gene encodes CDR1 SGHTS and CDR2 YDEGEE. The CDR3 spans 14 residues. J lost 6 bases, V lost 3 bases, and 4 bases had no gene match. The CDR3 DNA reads TGTGCCAGCAGCTCGGGACAGGGTGGTCAGCCCCAGCATTTT. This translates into CASSSGQGGQPQHF.

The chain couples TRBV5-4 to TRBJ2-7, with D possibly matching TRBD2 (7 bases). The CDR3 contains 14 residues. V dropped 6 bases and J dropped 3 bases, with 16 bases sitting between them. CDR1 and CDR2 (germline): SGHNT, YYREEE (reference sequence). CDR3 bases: TGTGCCAGCACCACCAAGGGGGGGGACTACGAGCAGTACTTC. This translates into CASTTKGGDYEQYF.

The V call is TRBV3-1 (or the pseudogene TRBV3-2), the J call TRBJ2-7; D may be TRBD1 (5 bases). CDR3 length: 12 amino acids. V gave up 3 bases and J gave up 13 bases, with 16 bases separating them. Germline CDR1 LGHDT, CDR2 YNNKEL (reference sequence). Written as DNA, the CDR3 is TGTGCCAGCAGCCAGACCACTGACAGCCCATACTTC. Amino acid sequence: CASSQTTDSPYF.

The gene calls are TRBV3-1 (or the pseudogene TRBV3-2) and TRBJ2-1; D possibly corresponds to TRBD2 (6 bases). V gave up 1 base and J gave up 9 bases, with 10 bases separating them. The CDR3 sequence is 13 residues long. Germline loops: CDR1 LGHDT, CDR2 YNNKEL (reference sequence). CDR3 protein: CASSQVPGVEQFF. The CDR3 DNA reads TGTGCCAGCAGCCAAGTCCCGGGGGTTGAGCAGTTCTTC.